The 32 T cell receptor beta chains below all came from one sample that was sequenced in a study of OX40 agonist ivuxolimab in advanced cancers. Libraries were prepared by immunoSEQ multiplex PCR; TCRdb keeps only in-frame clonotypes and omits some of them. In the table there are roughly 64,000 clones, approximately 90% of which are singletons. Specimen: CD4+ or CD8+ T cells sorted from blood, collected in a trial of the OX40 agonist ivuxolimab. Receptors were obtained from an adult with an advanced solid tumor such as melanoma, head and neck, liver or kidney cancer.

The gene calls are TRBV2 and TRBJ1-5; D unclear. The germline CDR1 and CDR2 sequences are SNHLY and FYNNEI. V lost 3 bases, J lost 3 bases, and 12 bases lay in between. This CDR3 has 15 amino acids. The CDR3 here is CASSELGFDNQPQHF. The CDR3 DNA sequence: TGTGCCAGCAGTGAGCTAGGGTTCGACAATCAGCCCCAGCATTTT.

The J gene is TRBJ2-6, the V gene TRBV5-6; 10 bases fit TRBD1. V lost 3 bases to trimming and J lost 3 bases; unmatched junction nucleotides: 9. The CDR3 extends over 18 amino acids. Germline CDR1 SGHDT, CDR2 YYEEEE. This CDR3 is CASSSRSTGGYGANVLTF. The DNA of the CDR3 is TGTGCCAGCAGCTCCAGATCGACAGGGGGCTATGGGGCCAACGTCCTGACTTTC. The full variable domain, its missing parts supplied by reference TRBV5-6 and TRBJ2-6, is DAGVTQSPTHLIKTRGQQVTLRCSPKSGHDTVSWYQQALGQGPQFIFQYYEEEERQRGNFPDRFSGHQFPNYSSELNVNALLLGDSALYLCASSSRSTGGYGANVLTFGAGSRLTVL.

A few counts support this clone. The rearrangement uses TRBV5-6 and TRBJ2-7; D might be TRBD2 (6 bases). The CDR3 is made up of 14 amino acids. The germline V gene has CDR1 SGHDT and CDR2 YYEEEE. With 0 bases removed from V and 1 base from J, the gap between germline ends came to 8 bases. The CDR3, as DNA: TGTGCCAGCAGCTTGGCGGACTATTCCTACGAGCAGTACTTC. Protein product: CASSLADYSYEQYF.

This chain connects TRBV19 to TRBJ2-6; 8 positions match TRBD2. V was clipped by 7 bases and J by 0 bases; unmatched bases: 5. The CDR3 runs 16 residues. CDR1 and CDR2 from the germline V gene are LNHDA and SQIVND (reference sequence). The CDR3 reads CASTTSAHSGANVLTF. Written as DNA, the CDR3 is TGTGCCAGTACGACTAGCGCCCACTCTGGGGCCAACGTCCTGACTTTC.

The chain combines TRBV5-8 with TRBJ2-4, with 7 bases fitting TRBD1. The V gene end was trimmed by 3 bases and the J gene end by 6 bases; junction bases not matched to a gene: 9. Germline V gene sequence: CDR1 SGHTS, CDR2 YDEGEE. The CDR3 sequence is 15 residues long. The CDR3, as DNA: TGTGCCAGCAGCTCCCTGGGACAGCTATTAAACATTCAGTACTTC. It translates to CASSSLGQLLNIQYF.

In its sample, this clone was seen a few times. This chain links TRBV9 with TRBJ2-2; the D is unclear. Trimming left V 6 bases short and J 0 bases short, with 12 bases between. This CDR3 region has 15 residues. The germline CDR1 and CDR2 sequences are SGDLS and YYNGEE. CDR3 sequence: CASTGFSSNTGELFF. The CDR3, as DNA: TGTGCCAGCACTGGATTCTCTTCGAACACCGGGGAGCTGTTTTTT.

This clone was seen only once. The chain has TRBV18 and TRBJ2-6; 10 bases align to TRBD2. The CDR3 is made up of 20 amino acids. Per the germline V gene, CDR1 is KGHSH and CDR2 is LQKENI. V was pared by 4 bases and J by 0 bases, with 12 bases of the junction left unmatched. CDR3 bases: TGTGCCAGCTCACGATACTCCCAAGCGGGAGGGTTCTCTGGGGCCAACGTCCTGACTTTC. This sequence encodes CASSRYSQAGGFSGANVLTF.

In DNA, the CDR3 is TGTGCCAGCAGTGCAGGGGGCCGAAACTATGGCTACACCTTC. This gives the protein CASSAGGRNYGYTF. The chain joins TRBV27 to TRBJ1-2, with 8 bases that match TRBD1. V lost 5 bases, J lost 2 bases, and 4 bases stayed unmatched. This CDR3 has 14 amino acids. Germline V lookup: CDR1 MNHEY, CDR2 SMNVEV (reference sequence).

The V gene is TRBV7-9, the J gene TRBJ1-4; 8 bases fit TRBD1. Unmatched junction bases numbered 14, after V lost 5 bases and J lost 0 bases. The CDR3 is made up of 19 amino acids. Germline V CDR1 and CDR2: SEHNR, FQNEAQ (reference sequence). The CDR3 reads CASSQTLQGARTTNEKLFF. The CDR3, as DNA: TGTGCCAGCAGCCAGACGCTTCAGGGGGCCCGAACAACTAATGAAAAACTGTTTTTT.

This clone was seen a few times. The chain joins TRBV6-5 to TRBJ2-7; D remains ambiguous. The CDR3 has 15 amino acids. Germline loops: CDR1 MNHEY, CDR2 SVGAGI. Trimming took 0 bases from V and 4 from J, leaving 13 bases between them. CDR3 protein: CASSYSTHSQYEQYF. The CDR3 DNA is TGTGCCAGCAGTTACTCGACGCACTCCCAGTACGAGCAGTACTTC.

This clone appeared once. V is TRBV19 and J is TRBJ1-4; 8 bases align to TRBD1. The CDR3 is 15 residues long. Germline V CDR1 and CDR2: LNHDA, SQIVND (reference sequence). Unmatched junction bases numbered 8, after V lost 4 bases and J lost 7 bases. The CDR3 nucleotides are TGTGCCAGTAGTACACCGGGACAGGACTTTGAAAAACTGTTTTTT. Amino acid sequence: CASSTPGQDFEKLFF.

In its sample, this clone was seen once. The CDR3 sequence: CASSPPGQGGSYEQYF. The CDR3 nucleotides are TGTGCCAGCAGCCCACCGGGACAGGGGGGATCCTACGAGCAGTACTTC. This rearrangement joins TRBV6-6 to TRBJ2-7; TRBD1 matches 11 bases. Trimming at V came to 6 bases and at J to 1 base, leaving 8 bases not matched to a gene. CDR3 size: 16 residues. CDR1 and CDR2 from the germline V gene are MNHNY and SVGAGI (reference sequence).

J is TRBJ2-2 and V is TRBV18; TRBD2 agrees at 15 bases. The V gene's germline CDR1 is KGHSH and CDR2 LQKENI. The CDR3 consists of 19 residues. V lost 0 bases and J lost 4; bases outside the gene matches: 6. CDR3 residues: CASSPPGLAGGPGTGELFF. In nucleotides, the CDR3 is TGTGCCAGCTCACCACCAGGACTAGCGGGAGGGCCGGGCACCGGGGAGCTGTTTTTT. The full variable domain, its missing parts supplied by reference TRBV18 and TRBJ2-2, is NAGVMQNPRHLVRRRGQEARLRCSPMKGHSHVYWYRQLPEEGLKFMVYLQKENIIDESGMPKERFSAEFPKEGPSILRIQQVVRGDSAAYFCASSPPGLAGGPGTGELFFGEGSRLTVL.

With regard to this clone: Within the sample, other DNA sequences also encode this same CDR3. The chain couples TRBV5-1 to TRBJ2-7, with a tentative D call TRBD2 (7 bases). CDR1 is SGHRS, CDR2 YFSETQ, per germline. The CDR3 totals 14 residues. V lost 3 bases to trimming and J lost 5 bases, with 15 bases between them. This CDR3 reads CASSSGGGGDEQYF. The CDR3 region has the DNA TGCGCCAGCAGCTCGGGGGGAGGGGGTGACGAGCAGTACTTC.

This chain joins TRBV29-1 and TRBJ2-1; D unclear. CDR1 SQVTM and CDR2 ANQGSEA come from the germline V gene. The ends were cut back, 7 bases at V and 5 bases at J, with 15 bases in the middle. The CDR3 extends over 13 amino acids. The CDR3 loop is CSGLGPSDNEQFF. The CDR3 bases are TGCAGCGGCCTAGGGCCGTCTGACAATGAGCAGTTCTTC.

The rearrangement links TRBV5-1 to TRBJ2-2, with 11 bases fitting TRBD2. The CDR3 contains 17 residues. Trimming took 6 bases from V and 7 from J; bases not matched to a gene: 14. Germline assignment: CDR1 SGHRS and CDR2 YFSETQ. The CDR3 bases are TGCGCCAGCAACACAGGGATACTAGCGGGAGCTATCGGGGAGCTGTTTTTT. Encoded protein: CASNTGILAGAIGELFF.

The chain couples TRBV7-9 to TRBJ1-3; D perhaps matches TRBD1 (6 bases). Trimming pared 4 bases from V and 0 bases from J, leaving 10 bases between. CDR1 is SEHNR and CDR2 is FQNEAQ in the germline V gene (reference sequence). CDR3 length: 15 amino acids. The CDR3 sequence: CASSSTGSSGNTIYF. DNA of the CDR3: TGTGCCAGCAGCTCAACAGGGTCCTCTGGAAACACCATATATTTT.

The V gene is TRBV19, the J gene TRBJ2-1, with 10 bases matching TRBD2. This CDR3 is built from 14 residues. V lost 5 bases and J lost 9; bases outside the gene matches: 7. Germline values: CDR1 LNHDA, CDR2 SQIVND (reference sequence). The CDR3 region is CASSSGLAESEQFF. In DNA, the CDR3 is TGTGCCAGTAGTTCCGGACTAGCGGAGTCTGAGCAGTTCTTC.

In DNA, the CDR3 is TGTGCCAGCAGCCCAAGGGTGGGGACTAGCGGGAACGAGCAGTACTTC. It specifies CASSPRVGTSGNEQYF. The chain employs TRBV7-8 and TRBJ2-7; 13 bases agree with TRBD2. Losses at the gene ends were 5 bases for V and 5 bases for J; bases not matched to a gene: 9. Germline CDR1 SGHVS, CDR2 FQNEAQ. This CDR3 spans 16 amino acids. Full variable domain (rest looked up from reference TRBV7-8 and TRBJ2-7): GAGVSQSPRYKVAKRGQDVALRCDPISGHVSLFWYQQALGQGPEFLTYFQNEAQLDKSGLPSDRFFAERPEGSVSTLKIQRTQQEDSAVYLCASSPRVGTSGNEQYFGPGTRLTVT.

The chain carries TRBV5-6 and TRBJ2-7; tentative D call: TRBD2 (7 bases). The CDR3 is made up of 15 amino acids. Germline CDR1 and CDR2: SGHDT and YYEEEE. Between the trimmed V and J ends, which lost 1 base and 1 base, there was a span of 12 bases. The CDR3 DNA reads TGTGCCAGCAGCTTGAAAGGGGGGGTGTCCTACGAGCAGTACTTC. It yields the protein CASSLKGGVSYEQYF.

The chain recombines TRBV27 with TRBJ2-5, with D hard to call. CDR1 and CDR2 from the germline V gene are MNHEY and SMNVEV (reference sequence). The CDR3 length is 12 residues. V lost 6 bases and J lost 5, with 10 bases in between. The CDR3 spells CASSSLRETQYF. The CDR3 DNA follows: TGTGCCAGCAGCTCTCTAAGGGAGACCCAGTACTTC.

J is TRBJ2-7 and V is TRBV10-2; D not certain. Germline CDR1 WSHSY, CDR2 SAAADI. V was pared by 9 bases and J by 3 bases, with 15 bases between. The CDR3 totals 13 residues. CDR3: CASSAVPGYEQYF. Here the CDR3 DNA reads TGCGCCAGTTCGGCAGTTCCAGGCTACGAGCAGTACTTC.

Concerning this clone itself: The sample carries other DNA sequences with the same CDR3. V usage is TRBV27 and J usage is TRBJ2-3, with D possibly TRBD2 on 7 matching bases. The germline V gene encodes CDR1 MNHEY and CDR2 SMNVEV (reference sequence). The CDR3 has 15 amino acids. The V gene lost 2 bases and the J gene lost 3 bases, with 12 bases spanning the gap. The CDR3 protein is CASSLRGGWTDTQYF. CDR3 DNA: TGTGCCAGCAGTTTAAGGGGGGGTTGGACAGATACGCAGTATTTT.

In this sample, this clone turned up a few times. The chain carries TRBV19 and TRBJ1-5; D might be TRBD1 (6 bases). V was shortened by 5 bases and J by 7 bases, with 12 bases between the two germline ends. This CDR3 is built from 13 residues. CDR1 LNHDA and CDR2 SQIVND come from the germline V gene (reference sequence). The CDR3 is CASSPGAGQPQHF. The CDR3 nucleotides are TGTGCCAGTAGTCCGGGGGCAGGGCAGCCCCAGCATTTT.

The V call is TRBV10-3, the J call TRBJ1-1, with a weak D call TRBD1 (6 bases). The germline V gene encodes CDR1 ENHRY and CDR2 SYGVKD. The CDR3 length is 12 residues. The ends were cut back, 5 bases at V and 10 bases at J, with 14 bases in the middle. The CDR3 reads CAISSWGGLAFF. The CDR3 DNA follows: TGTGCCATCAGTTCGTGGGGGGGGCTAGCTTTCTTT.

CDR3 bases: TGTGTCAGAAGACAGGGAATCTCTTACTACGAGCAGTACTTC. Translated, it gives CVRRQGISYYEQYF. V usage is TRBV7-5 and J usage is TRBJ2-7; TRBD1 is the table's D call and was not checked against the DNA. TRBV7-5 is described as a pseudogene. This CDR3 is 14 amino acids long.

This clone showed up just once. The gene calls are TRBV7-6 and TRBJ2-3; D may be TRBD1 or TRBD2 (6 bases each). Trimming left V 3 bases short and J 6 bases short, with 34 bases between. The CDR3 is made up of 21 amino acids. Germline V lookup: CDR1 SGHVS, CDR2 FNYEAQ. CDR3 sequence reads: CASSFQATGGKAGQGMDTQYF. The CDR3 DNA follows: TGTGCCAGCAGCTTCCAAGCAACTGGGGGGAAGGCGGGACAAGGGATGGATACGCAGTATTTT.

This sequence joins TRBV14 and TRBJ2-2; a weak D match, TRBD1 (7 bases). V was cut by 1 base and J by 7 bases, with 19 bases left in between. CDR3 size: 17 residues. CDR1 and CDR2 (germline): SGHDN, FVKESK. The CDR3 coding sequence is TGTGCCAGCAGCCAAGCTAGGGGGCTCGGCGGGATCGGGGAGCTGTTTTTT. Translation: CASSQARGLGGIGELFF.

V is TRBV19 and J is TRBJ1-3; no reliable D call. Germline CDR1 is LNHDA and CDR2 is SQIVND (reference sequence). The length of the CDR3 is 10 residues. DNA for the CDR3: TGTGCAACGTCTGGAAACACCATATATTTT. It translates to CATSGNTIYF.

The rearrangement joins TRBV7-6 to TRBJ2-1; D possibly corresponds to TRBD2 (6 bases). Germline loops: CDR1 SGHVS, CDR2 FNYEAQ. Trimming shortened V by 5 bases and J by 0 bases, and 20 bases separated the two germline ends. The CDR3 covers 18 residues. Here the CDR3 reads CASSAHPRDSSSYNEQFF. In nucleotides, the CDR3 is TGTGCCAGCAGCGCGCACCCCCGGGACTCGAGCTCCTACAATGAGCAGTTCTTC.

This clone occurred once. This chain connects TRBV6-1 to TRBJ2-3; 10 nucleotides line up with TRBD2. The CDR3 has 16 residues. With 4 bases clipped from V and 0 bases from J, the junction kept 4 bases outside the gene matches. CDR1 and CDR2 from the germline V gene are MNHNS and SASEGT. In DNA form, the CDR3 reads TGTGCCAGCAGTGGGATGACTAGCGGGAGCACAGATACGCAGTATTTT. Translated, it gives CASSGMTSGSTDTQYF.

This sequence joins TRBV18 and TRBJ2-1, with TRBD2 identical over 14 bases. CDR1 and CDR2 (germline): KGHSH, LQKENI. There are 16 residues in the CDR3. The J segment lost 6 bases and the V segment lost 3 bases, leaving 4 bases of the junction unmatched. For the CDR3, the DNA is TGTGCCAGCTCACCGGGACTAGCGGGAGTCTTCAATGAGCAGTTCTTC. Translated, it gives CASSPGLAGVFNEQFF.